The clone carrying this T cell receptor (beta chain) was picked up a small number of times. Its antigen is not known. This entry comes from a study of T cell repertoires in aging, cancer and after chemotherapy. Study context: Over several months to years, re-sampled healthy donor repertoires clearly shared clones.

TCR beta rearrangements were amplified from peripheral blood genomic DNA. TRB rearrangements spanning V, D and J were amplified using mixed TRB-A/B primers. TCRdb processed the multiplex PCR reads anew with MiXCR; each CDR3 protein has one entry. The sample includes 10,000 to 13,000 distinct CDR3 sequences, roughly a third of them seen just once. This CDR3 contains 13 residues. Trimming shortened V by 1 base and J by 14 bases, and 17 bases separated the two germline ends. Germline V gene sequence: CDR1 LNHDA, CDR2 SQIVND (reference sequence). Study-wide points: In healthy donors, age-related TCR diversity loss mainly reflected lost richness. Age-matched healthy donors had significantly more diverse, less clonal blood TCR repertoires than untreated cancer patients. Median generation probability rose over the chemotherapy interval in each cancer cohort, suggesting rebound thymic output.

The gene calls are TRBV19 and TRBJ1-2; no reliable D call. The source of this sequence is a human donor in good health. Sequenced sample: blood. CDR3 residues: CASSIGTDVFRTF. In nucleotides, the CDR3 is TGTGCCAGTAGTATAGGGACTGACGTTTTTCGGACCTTC. Drawing the rest from reference TRBV19 and TRBJ1-2, the complete variable domain is DGGITQSPKYLFRKEGQNVTLSCEQNLNHDAMYWYRQDPGQGLRLIYYSQIVNDFQKGDIAEGYSVSREKKESFPLTVTSAQKNPTAFYLCASSIGTDVFRTFGSGTRLTVV.